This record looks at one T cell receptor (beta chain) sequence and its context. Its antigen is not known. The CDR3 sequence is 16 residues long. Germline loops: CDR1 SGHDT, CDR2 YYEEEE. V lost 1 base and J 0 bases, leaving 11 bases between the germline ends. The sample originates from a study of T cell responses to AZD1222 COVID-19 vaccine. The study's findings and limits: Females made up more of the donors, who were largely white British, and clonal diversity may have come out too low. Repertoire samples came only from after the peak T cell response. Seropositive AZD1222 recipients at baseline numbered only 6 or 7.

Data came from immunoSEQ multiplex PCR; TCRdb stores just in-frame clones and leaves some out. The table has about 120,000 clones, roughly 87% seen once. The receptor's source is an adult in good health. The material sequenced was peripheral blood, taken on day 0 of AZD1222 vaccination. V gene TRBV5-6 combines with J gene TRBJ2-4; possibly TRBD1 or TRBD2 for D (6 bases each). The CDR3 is CASSLWGAVAKNIQYF. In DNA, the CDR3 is TGTGCCAGCAGCTTGTGGGGGGCCGTAGCCAAAAACATTCAGTACTTC.